A selection of T cell receptor beta chains follows, all from one sample in a study of T cell responses to AZD1222 COVID-19 vaccine. Libraries were prepared by immunoSEQ multiplex PCR; TCRdb keeps only in-frame clonotypes and omits some of them. Altogether around 100,000 clones are present, 90% to 95% being singletons, with the ten largest covering around 2%. Sequencing was performed on peripheral blood, taken on day 0 of AZD1222 vaccination. All receptors derive from an adult in good health. Each CDR3 is given with its conserved first and last residue. The D gene is left open where the match is weak. Rows may omit the clone size; those that give it use once, few, many or a size class.

d_call	v_call	j_call	clone_size	cdr3_length	cdr3_nt	cdr3_aa
TRBD1	TRBV28	TRBJ1-5	.	13	TGTGCCAGCAGTACCGGGACAGCTCAGCCCCAGCATTTT	CASSTGTAQPQHF
TRBD1	TRBV2	TRBJ1-5	.	16	TGTGCCAGCAGTGCTCCAGGGGGCCCGCGTAATCAGCCCCAGCATTTT	CASSAPGGPRNQPQHF
.	TRBV7-2	TRBJ2-7	.	13	TGTGCCAGCGGGCCTCTACGGGCAGGCGAGCAGTACTTC	CASGPLRAGEQYF
.	TRBV3-1/TRBV3-2	TRBJ1-5	.	15	TGTGCCAGCAGCCAACTACCGGGACCTAGCCGGCCCCAGCATTTT	CASSQLPGPSRPQHF
TRBD2	TRBV27	TRBJ2-1	.	14	TGTGCCAGCAGTCTTGGCGGGAGGGTTAATGAGCAGTTCTTC	CASSLGGRVNEQFF
.	TRBV9	TRBJ1-2	.	13	TGTGCCAGCAGCCACGCAAATAACTATGGCTACACCTTC	CASSHANNYGYTF
.	TRBV10-3	TRBJ2-1	.	15	TGTGCCATCAGTGGCGAGACTAGACTTTTGCATGAGCAGTTCTTC	CAISGETRLLHEQFF
TRBD1	TRBV5-6	TRBJ1-5	.	17	TGTGCCAGCAGCTTCGGTTACAGGGGGAATGGCAATCAGCCCCAGCATTTT	CASSFGYRGNGNQPQHF
.	TRBV24-1	TRBJ2-1	.	13	TGTGCCACCAGTGATTTCGGCTCCAATGAGCAGTTCTTC	CATSDFGSNEQFF
.	TRBV5-5	TRBJ1-5	.	14	TGTGCCAGCAGCCTCGGGACGGAATTTCAGCCCCAGCATTTT	CASSLGTEFQPQHF
.	TRBV28	TRBJ2-3	once	15	TGTGCCAGCAGTTTAGCCCTCCCCACGACAGATACGCAGTATTTT	CASSLALPTTDTQYF
.	TRBV19	TRBJ1-1	.	13	TGTGCCAGTAGTATAGGGGCCCCTGTGGGAGCTTTCTTT	CASSIGAPVGAFF
.	TRBV12-3/TRBV12-4	TRBJ1-5	.	13	TGTGCCAGCAGTTTTGGGTATCGGCAGCCCCAGCATTTT	CASSFGYRQPQHF
TRBD2	TRBV6-4	TRBJ2-3	once	16	TGTGCCAGCGCCAGACTAGCGGGGGGGAGCACAGATACGCAGTATTTT	CASARLAGGSTDTQYF
.	TRBV9	TRBJ1-2	.	17	TGTGCCAGCAGCGCCACCGCCAACAGGGCCCTGGGGGGTGGCTACACCTTC	CASSATANRALGGGYTF
.	TRBV5-1	TRBJ2-1	once	16	TGCGCCAGCAGTATATTGGGCGTCGGGTCCTACAATGAGCAGTTCTTC	CASSILGVGSYNEQFF
.	TRBV30	TRBJ2-6	.	15	TGTGCCTGGATGGCGGGGCTCTCTGGGGCCAACGTCCTGACTTTC	CAWMAGLSGANVLTF
.	TRBV2	TRBJ1-1	.	15	TGTGCCAGCCATGGACTGCTAGGTGGTAACACTGAAGCTTTCTTT	CASHGLLGGNTEAFF
.	TRBV21-1	TRBJ1-5	once	12	TGTGCCAGCAGCTCAGGGGGTCAGCCCCAGCATTTT	CASSSGGQPQHF
.	TRBV5-6	TRBJ1-6	.	18	TGTGCCAGCAGCTTCCGGACAGCTCTTAGCTCCTATAATTCACCCCTCCACTTT	CASSFRTALSSYNSPLHF
.	TRBV19	TRBJ2-2	.	14	TGTGCCAGTAGTATAGCCTCAGGCACCGGGGAGCTGTTTTTT	CASSIASGTGELFF
.	TRBV5-4	TRBJ1-6	.	15	TGTGCCAGCAGCCCCCGACGGGCCGATAATTCACCCCTCCACTTT	CASSPRRADNSPLHF
.	TRBV19	TRBJ2-3	.	15	TGTGCCAGTAGTATAGGGCAGGTTGGCACAGATACGCAGTATTTT	CASSIGQVGTDTQYF
.	TRBV2	TRBJ1-2	.	13	TGTGCCAGCAGTGAAGATGTAAACTATGGCTACACCTTC	CASSEDVNYGYTF
.	TRBV19	TRBJ1-5	once	17	TGTGCCAGTAGTATTACGAGCGGGCCTTATAGCAATCAGCCCCAGCATTTT	CASSITSGPYSNQPQHF
.	TRBV7-9	TRBJ1-3	few	15	TGTGCCAGCAGCTACGCAGGGAGCTCTGGAAACACCATATATTTT	CASSYAGSSGNTIYF
.	TRBV5-1	TRBJ1-2	once	17	TGCGCCAGCACCCCATCTCTCGTGGCAGCGAGGAACTATGGCTACACCTTC	CASTPSLVAARNYGYTF
.	TRBV5-6	TRBJ1-6	.	13	TGTGCCAGCAGCTTGGCCTCAGGTTCACCCCTCCACTTT	CASSLASGSPLHF
.	TRBV4-2	TRBJ2-6	.	18	TGTGCCAGCAGCCAAGATCTTTGGACGGGGACTGGGGCCAACGTCCTGACTTTC	CASSQDLWTGTGANVLTF
.	TRBV2	TRBJ2-6	.	15	TGTGCCAGCAGTCTTTCGGGAGCTGGGGCCAACGTCCTGACTTTC	CASSLSGAGANVLTF
.	TRBV12-3/TRBV12-4	TRBJ1-2	once	13	TGTGCCAGCAGTTTGACAGGAGTGGGAGGCTACACCTTC	CASSLTGVGGYTF
TRBD1	TRBV6-6	TRBJ1-2	.	14	TGTGCCAGCAGTTACTCGGACAGGGGGCTCGGCTACACCTTC	CASSYSDRGLGYTF
TRBD1	TRBV6-2/TRBV6-3	TRBJ1-2	.	16	TGTGCCAGCAGACCTTCGACAGGGGGCCCCTTCTATGGCTACACCTTC	CASRPSTGGPFYGYTF
TRBD1	TRBV20-1	TRBJ1-4	.	14	TGCAGTGCTAGTTATCGAGGGGGCGAGGAAAAACTGTTTTTT	CSASYRGGEEKLFF
TRBD1	TRBV6-1	TRBJ2-3	once	15	TGTGCCAGCAGTGACCGGGACAGTCAATTCGATACGCAGTATTTT	CASSDRDSQFDTQYF
.	TRBV11-3	TRBJ2-7	.	14	TGTGCCAGCAGCCCGAAGAAGGGAATCTACGAGCAGTACTTC	CASSPKKGIYEQYF
.	TRBV28	TRBJ2-1	.	16	TGTGCCAGCAGCCGGGTTTGGGGTAGCTCCTACAATGAGCAGTTCTTC	CASSRVWGSSYNEQFF
.	TRBV28	TRBJ1-5	.	15	TGTGCCAGCAGTTCCCCTGGGGGGTATTATCAGCCCCAGCATTTT	CASSSPGGYYQPQHF
.	TRBV6-5	TRBJ1-1	.	13	TGTGCCAGCAGTTCTAGCCTCACAGGGGAAGCTTTCTTT	CASSSSLTGEAFF
.	TRBV7-8	TRBJ1-6	.	15	TGTGCCAGCAGCTTAGCCGGATTCGGGGATGGATTCCTCCACTTT	CASSLAGFGDGFLHF